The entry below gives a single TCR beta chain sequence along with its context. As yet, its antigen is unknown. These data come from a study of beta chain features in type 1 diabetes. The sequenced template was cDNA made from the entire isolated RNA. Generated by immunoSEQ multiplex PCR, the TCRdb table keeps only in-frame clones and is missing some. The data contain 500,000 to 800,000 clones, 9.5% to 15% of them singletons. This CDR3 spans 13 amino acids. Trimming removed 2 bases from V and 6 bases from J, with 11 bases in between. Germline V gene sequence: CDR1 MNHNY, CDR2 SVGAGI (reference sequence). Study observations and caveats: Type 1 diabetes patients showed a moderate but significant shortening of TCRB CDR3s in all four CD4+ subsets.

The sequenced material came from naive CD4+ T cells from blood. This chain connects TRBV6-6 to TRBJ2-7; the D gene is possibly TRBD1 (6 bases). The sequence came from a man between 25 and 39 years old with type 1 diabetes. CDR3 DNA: TGTGCCAGCAGTTACGACAGGTTAGGCGAGCAGTACTTC. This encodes CASSYDRLGEQYF.